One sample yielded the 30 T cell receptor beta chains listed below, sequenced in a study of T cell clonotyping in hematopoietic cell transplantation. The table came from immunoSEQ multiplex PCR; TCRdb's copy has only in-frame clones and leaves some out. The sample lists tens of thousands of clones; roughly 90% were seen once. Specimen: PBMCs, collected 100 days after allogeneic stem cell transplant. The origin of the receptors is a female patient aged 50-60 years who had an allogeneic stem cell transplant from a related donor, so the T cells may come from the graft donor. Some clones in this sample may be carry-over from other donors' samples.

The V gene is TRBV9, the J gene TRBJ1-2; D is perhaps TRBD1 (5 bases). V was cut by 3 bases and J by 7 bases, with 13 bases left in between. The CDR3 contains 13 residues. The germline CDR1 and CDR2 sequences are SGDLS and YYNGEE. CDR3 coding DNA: TGTGCCAGCAGCGGAGGGGAGGTGGGTGGCTACACCTTC. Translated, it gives CASSGGEVGGYTF. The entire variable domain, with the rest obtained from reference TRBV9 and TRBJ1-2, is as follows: DSGVTQTPKHLITATGQRVTLRCSPRSGDLSVYWYQQSLDQGLQFLIQYYNGEERAKGNILERFSAQQFPDLHSELNLSSLELGDSALYFCASSGGEVGGYTFGSGTRLTVV.

CDR3 region: CSVRSGEGTDTQYF. The CDR3 DNA reads TGCAGCGTTCGGAGCGGGGAGGGCACAGATACGCAGTATTTT. The rearrangement joins TRBV29-1 to TRBJ2-3, with 7 bases fitting TRBD2. From germline, CDR1 is SQVTM and CDR2 ANQGSEA. V trimming: 5 bases; J trimming: 1 base; junction bases outside the gene matches: 6. The CDR3 contains 14 residues.

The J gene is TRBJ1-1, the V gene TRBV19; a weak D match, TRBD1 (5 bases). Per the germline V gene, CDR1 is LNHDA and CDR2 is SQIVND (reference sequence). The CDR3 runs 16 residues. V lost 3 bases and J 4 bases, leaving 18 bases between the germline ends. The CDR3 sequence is CASSIPSEWGFTEAFF. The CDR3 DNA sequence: TGTGCCAGTAGTATCCCCTCTGAGTGGGGCTTCACTGAAGCTTTCTTT.

The CDR3 DNA follows: TGTGCCAGCAACCGGGTGGAATCTGGAAACACCATATATTTT. This codes for CASNRVESGNTIYF. The genes are TRBV5-5 and TRBJ1-3; D remains unclear. The CDR3 runs 14 residues. Germline CDR1 is SGHKS and CDR2 is YYEKEE (reference sequence). Deletions cut 6 bases from V and 1 base from J, with 11 bases between.

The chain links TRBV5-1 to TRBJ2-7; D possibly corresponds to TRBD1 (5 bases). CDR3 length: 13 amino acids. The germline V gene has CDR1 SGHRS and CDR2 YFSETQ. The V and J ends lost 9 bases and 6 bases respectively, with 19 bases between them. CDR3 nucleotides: TGCGCCACCGTTCATACTGGTAGGGGCGAGCAGTACTTC. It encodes CATVHTGRGEQYF.

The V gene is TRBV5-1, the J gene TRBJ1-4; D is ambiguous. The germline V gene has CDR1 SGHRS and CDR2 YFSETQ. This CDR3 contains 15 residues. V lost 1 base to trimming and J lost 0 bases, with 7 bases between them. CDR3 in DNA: TGCGCCAGCAGCTTGTCCGCTGCAACTAATGAAAAACTGTTTTTT. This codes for CASSLSAATNEKLFF.

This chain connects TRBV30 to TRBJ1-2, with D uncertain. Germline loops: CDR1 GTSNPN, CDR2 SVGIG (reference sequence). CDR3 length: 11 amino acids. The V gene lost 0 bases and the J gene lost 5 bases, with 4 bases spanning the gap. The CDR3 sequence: CAWSVLYGYTF. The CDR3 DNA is TGTGCCTGGAGTGTCTTATATGGCTACACCTTC.

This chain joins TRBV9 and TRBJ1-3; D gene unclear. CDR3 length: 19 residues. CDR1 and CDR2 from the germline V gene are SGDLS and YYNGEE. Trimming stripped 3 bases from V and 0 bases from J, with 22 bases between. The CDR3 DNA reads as TGTGCCAGCAGCGAAAGGACGTCGGCGGGCAGTAGCTCTGGAAACACCATATATTTT. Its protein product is CASSERTSAGSSSGNTIYF. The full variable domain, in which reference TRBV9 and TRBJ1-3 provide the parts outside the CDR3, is DSGVTQTPKHLITATGQRVTLRCSPRSGDLSVYWYQQSLDQGLQFLIQYYNGEERAKGNILERFSAQQFPDLHSELNLSSLELGDSALYFCASSERTSAGSSSGNTIYFGEGSWLTVV.

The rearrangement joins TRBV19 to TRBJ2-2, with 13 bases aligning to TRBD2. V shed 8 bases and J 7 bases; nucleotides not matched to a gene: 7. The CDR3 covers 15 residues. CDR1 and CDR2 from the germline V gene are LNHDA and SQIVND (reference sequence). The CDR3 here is CASGRTSGGGGELFF. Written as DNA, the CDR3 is TGTGCCAGTGGCAGGACTAGCGGGGGAGGCGGGGAGCTGTTTTTT.

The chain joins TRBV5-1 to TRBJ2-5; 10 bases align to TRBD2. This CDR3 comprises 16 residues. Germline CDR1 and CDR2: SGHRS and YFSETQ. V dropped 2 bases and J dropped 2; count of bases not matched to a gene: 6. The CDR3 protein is CASSFVIAGGQETQYF. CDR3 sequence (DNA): TGCGCCAGCAGCTTCGTTATAGCGGGGGGACAAGAGACCCAGTACTTC.

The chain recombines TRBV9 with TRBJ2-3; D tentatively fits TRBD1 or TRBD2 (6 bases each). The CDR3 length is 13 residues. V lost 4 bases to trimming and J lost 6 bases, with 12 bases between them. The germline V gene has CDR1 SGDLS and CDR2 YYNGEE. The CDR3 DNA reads TGTGCCAGCAGCCCCAGGGGACTTGATACGCAGTATTTT. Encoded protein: CASSPRGLDTQYF.

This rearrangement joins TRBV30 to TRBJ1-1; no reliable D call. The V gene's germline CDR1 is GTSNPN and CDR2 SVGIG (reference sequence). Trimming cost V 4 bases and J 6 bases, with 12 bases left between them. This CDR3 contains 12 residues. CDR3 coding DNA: TGTGCCTGGACCCCACGGACGGCTGAAGCTTTCTTT. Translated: CAWTPRTAEAFF.

The CDR3 sequence: CASSPGPYEQYF. DNA for the CDR3: TGTGCCAGCAGCCCTGGACCGTACGAGCAGTACTTC. The J gene is TRBJ2-7, the V gene TRBV7-9; D ambiguous. V was shortened by 5 bases and J by 4 bases, with 9 bases between the two germline ends. The germline V gene has CDR1 SEHNR and CDR2 FQNEAQ (reference sequence). CDR3 length: 12 amino acids.

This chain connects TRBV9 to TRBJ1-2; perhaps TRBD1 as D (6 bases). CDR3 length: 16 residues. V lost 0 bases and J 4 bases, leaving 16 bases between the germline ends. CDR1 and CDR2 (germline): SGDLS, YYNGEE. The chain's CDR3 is CASSVDPGTLGYGYTF. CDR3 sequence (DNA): TGTGCCAGCAGCGTAGATCCGGGGACACTGGGCTATGGCTACACCTTC.

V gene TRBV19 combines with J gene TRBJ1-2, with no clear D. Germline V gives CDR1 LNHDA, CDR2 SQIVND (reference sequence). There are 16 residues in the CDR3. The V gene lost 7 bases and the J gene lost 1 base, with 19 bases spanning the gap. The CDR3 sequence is CASIPKIGPDNYGYTF. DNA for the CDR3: TGTGCCAGTATTCCCAAAATAGGCCCCGATAACTATGGCTACACCTTC.

The CDR3 DNA reads as TGTGCCAGCAGTGAAGGAGGCGGGGGGGCCGGTGAGCAGTTCTTC. This sequence encodes CASSEGGGGAGEQFF. The gene calls are TRBV2 and TRBJ2-1; TRBD2 agrees at 9 bases. The CDR3 covers 15 residues. Germline CDR1 reads SNHLY; CDR2 reads FYNNEI. Trimming took 1 base from V and 9 from J; bases not matched to a gene: 7.

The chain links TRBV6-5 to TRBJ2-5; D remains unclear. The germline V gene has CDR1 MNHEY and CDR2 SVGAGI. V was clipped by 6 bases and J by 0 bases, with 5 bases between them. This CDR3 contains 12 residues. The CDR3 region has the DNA TGTGCCAGCAGCCGAGACCAAGAGACCCAGTACTTC. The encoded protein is CASSRDQETQYF.

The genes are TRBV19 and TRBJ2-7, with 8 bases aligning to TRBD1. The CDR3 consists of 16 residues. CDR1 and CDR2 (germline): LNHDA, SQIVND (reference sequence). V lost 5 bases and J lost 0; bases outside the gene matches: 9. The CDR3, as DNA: TGTGCCAGTAGTCCCCGGGACAGGCTATACTCCTACGAGCAGTACTTC. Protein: CASSPRDRLYSYEQYF.

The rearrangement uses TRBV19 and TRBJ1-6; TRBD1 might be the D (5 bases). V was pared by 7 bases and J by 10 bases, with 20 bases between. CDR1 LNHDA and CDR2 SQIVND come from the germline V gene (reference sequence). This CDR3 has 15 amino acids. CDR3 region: CASTVSGGLGSPLHF. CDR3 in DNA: TGTGCCAGTACCGTATCTGGGGGATTAGGCTCACCCCTCCACTTT.

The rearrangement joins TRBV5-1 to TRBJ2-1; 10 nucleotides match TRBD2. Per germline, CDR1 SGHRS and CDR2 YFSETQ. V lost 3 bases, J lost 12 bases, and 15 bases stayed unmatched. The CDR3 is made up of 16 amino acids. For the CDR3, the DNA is TGCGCCAGCAGCTGGGGTCCTAGCGGGGGACAGGTAGCGCAGTTCTTC. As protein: CASSWGPSGGQVAQFF. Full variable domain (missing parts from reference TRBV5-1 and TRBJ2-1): KAGVTQTPRYLIKTRGQQVTLSCSPISGHRSVSWYQQTPGQGLQFLFEYFSETQRNKGNFPGRFSGRQFSNSRSEMNVSTLELGDSALYLCASSWGPSGGQVAQFFGPGTRLTVL.

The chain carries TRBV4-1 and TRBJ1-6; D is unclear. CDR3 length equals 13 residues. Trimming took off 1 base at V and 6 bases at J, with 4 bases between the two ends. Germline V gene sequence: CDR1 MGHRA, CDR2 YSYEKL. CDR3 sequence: CASSQGINSPLHF. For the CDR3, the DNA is TGCGCCAGCAGCCAAGGTATTAATTCACCCCTCCACTTT.

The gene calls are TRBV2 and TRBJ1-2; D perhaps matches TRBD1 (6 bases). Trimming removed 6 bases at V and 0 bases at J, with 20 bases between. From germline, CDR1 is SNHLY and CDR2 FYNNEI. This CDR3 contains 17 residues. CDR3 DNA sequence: TGTGCCAGCAGCCCCCTCCGGACAGACGCCCCTAACTATGGCTACACCTTC. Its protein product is CASSPLRTDAPNYGYTF. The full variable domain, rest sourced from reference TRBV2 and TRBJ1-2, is EPEVTQTPSHQVTQMGQEVILRCVPISNHLYFYWYRQILGQKVEFLVSFYNNEISEKSEIFDDQFSVERPDGSNFTLKIRSTKLEDSAMYFCASSPLRTDAPNYGYTFGSGTRLTVV.

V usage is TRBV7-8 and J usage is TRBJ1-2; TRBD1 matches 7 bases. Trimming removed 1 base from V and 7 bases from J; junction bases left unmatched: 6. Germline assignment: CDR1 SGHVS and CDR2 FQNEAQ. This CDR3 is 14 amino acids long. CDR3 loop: CASSLEGAVSGYTF. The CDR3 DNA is TGTGCCAGCAGCTTAGAGGGGGCTGTCTCTGGCTACACCTTC.

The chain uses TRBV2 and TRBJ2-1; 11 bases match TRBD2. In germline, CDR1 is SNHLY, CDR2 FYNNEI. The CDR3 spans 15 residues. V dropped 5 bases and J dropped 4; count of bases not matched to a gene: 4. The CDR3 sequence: CASSQRLAGYNEQFF. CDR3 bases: TGTGCCAGCAGTCAACGACTAGCGGGGTACAATGAGCAGTTCTTC. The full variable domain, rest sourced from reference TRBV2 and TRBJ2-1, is EPEVTQTPSHQVTQMGQEVILRCVPISNHLYFYWYRQILGQKVEFLVSFYNNEISEKSEIFDDQFSVERPDGSNFTLKIRSTKLEDSAMYFCASSQRLAGYNEQFFGPGTRLTVL.

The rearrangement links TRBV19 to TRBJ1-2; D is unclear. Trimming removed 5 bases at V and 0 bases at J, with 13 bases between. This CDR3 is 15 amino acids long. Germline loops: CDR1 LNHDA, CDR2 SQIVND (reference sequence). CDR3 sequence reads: CASSRTPGSNYGYTF. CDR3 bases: TGTGCCAGTAGTCGTACCCCCGGGTCTAACTATGGCTACACCTTC. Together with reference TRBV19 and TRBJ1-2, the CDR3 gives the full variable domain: DGGITQSPKYLFRKEGQNVTLSCEQNLNHDAMYWYRQDPGQGLRLIYYSQIVNDFQKGDIAEGYSVSREKKESFPLTVTSAQKNPTAFYLCASSRTPGSNYGYTFGSGTRLTVV.

The CDR3 DNA follows: TGTGCCTGGAGTGGGATGTTTGAAGCTTTCTTT. It specifies CAWSGMFEAFF. The rearrangement links TRBV30 to TRBJ1-1; D remains ambiguous. The CDR3 extends over 11 amino acids. Trimming shortened V by 1 base and J by 7 bases, and 7 bases separated the two germline ends. In germline, CDR1 is GTSNPN, CDR2 SVGIG (reference sequence).

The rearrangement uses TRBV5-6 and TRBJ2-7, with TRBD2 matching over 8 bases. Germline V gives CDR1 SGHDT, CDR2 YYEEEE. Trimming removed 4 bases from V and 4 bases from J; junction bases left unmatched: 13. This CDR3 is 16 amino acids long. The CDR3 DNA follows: TGTGCCAGCAGCGCCGGACTAGCCCACCTGGCGTACGAGCAGTACTTC. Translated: CASSAGLAHLAYEQYF.

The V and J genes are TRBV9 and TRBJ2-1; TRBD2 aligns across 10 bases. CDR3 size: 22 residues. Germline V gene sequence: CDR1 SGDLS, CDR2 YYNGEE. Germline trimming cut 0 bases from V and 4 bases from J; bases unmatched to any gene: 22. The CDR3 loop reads CASSVGDGSGGGTSERYNEQFF. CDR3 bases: TGTGCCAGCAGCGTAGGAGATGGGTCAGGGGGCGGGACTAGCGAGAGATACAATGAGCAGTTCTTC.

The CDR3 protein is CASSFTVSGANVLTF. CDR3 nucleotide sequence: TGCGCCAGCAGCTTCACGGTAAGTGGGGCCAACGTCCTGACTTTC. The J gene is TRBJ2-6, the V gene TRBV5-1; D gene uncertain. The CDR3 runs 15 residues. CDR1 SGHRS and CDR2 YFSETQ come from the germline V gene. V lost 2 bases, J lost 3 bases, and 9 bases lay in between. Combining the CDR3 with reference TRBV5-1 and TRBJ2-6 gives the whole variable domain KAGVTQTPRYLIKTRGQQVTLSCSPISGHRSVSWYQQTPGQGLQFLFEYFSETQRNKGNFPGRFSGRQFSNSRSEMNVSTLELGDSALYLCASSFTVSGANVLTFGAGSRLTVL.

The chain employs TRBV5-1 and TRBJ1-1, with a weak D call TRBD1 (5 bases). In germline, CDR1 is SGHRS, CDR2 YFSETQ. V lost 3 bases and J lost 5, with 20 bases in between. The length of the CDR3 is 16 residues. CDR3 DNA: TGCGCCAGCAGCTCCAGACAGAGGGCGGATGGGACTGAAGCTTTCTTT. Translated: CASSSRQRADGTEAFF.